The next 9 T cell receptor beta chains were all read from a single sample in a study of blood T cell repertoires in COVID-19. TCRdb keeps only in-frame clones here, not all; method: immunoSEQ multiplex PCR. The sample shows fewer than 250,000 clones, around 86% of them seen only once. The sample was peripheral blood. All receptors come from a woman aged 55-69 years who had recovered from COVID-19.

The rearrangement uses TRBV7-8 and TRBJ1-6; 7 positions match TRBD1. V shed 1 base, J shed 10 bases, and the junction held 4 bases outside the gene matches. The germline gives CDR1 SGHVS, CDR2 FQNEAQ. This CDR3 is built from 14 residues. Here the CDR3 reads CASSLDRGRSPLHF. CDR3 DNA: TGTGCCAGCAGCTTAGACAGGGGAAGATCACCCCTCCACTTT.

The chain links TRBV5-1 to TRBJ1-4; 10 bases line up with TRBD1. With 4 bases clipped from V and 8 bases from J, the junction kept 5 bases outside the gene matches. The CDR3 is 14 amino acids. Germline V lookup: CDR1 SGHRS, CDR2 YFSETQ. CDR3 sequence reads: CASSDGTGAEKLFF. CDR3 coding DNA: TGCGCCAGCAGCGACGGGACAGGGGCCGAAAAACTGTTTTTT. Full variable domain (missing parts from reference TRBV5-1 and TRBJ1-4): KAGVTQTPRYLIKTRGQQVTLSCSPISGHRSVSWYQQTPGQGLQFLFEYFSETQRNKGNFPGRFSGRQFSNSRSEMNVSTLELGDSALYLCASSDGTGAEKLFFGSGTQLSVL.

This clone has only a few counts. The V call is TRBV3-1 (or the pseudogene TRBV3-2), the J call TRBJ1-1, with a possible D match to TRBD1 (5 bases). From germline, CDR1 is LGHDT and CDR2 YNNKEL (reference sequence). The CDR3 consists of 15 residues. Deletions cut 4 bases from V and 4 bases from J, with 16 bases between. As DNA, the CDR3 is TGTGCCAGCAGCCCGGGACTGTTGCTGGGCACTGAAGCTTTCTTT. Residues: CASSPGLLLGTEAFF.

The rearrangement links TRBV5-4 to TRBJ2-3, with 7 bases identical to TRBD1. Losses at the gene ends were 4 bases for V and 1 base for J; bases not matched to a gene: 6. CDR3 size: 15 residues. Germline V gene data show CDR1 as SGHNT and CDR2 as YYREEE (reference sequence). CDR3 DNA: TGTGCCAGCAGCAATGGACAGGTTCGCACAGATACGCAGTATTTT. This translates into CASSNGQVRTDTQYF.

The chain joins TRBV28 to TRBJ2-6; a weak D match, TRBD1 (6 bases). Germline V CDR1 and CDR2: MDHEN, SYDVKM. The CDR3 runs 16 residues. The V end was cut by 5 bases, the J end by 2 bases, with 13 bases between. CDR3 sequence reads: CASSLDTGTGANVLTF. The CDR3 DNA reads as TGTGCCAGCAGTCTCGATACAGGGACTGGGGCCAACGTCCTGACTTTC.

The V call is TRBV3-1 (or the pseudogene TRBV3-2), the J call TRBJ1-6, with TRBD1 as a possible D gene (5 bases). The V and J ends lost 5 bases and 10 bases respectively, with 18 bases between them. Germline values: CDR1 LGHDT, CDR2 YNNKEL (reference sequence). The CDR3 is 15 residues long. Here the CDR3 DNA reads TGTGCCAGCAGCTCCCAGGGACTCATGGGCTCACCCCTCCACTTT. Protein product: CASSSQGLMGSPLHF.

This rearrangement joins TRBV14 to TRBJ1-2; D not certain. CDR1 is SGHDN, CDR2 FVKESK, per germline. V lost 4 bases, J lost 2 bases, and 17 bases lay in between. The CDR3 contains 16 residues. The CDR3 loop reads CASSPAWSGKNYGYTF. As DNA, the CDR3 is TGTGCCAGCAGCCCCGCGTGGTCCGGTAAAAACTATGGCTACACCTTC.

The chain joins TRBV3-1 (or the pseudogene TRBV3-2) to TRBJ1-1; no clear D gene. Germline assignment: CDR1 LGHDT and CDR2 YNNKEL (reference sequence). V lost 6 bases and J lost 4, with 9 bases in between. CDR3 length: 12 amino acids. This CDR3 reads CASSPFFTEAFF. The CDR3 DNA reads TGTGCCAGCAGTCCCTTCTTCACTGAAGCTTTCTTT.

V gene TRBV4-2 combines with J gene TRBJ2-7; 7 bases agree with TRBD2. The CDR3 has 17 residues. From germline, CDR1 is LGHNA and CDR2 YNFKEQ. With 1 base clipped from V and 2 bases from J, the junction kept 11 bases outside the gene matches. The CDR3 bases are TGTGCCAGCAGCCAAGGGGGGGGGAGTGTCACCCCCTACGAGCAGTACTTC. Translating it yields CASSQGGGSVTPYEQYF.